A single sample is the source of the 18 T cell receptor beta chains below, sequenced in a study of CD8+ T cells in alopecia areata. TCR sequencing used cDNA made by reverse transcription of extracted RNA. The method was immunoSEQ multiplex PCR; TCRdb's version includes in-frame clones alone and lacks a portion of them. The sample consists of hundreds of thousands of clones, roughly two thirds of them appearing once. The sample consisted of CD4+ T cells sorted from blood, taken at week 0. All receptors come from a human donor with alopecia areata.

The J gene is TRBJ2-7, the V gene TRBV10-3, with D perhaps TRBD2 (5 bases). Germline V CDR1 and CDR2: ENHRY, SYGVKD. V was shortened by 10 bases and J by 1 base, with 14 bases between the two germline ends. The CDR3 has 13 amino acids. CDR3 sequence reads: CATEQGLSYEQYF. CDR3 DNA: TGTGCCACCGAACAAGGACTGTCCTACGAGCAGTACTTC.

This clone was seen a handful of times. The chain joins TRBV7-6 to TRBJ2-7; D gene uncertain. This CDR3 is built from 12 residues. Germline V gene lookup returns CDR1 SGHVS and CDR2 FNYEAQ. V was shortened by 5 bases and J by 9 bases, with 14 bases between the two germline ends. The CDR3: CASSQEGRLQYF. The CDR3 coding sequence is TGTGCCAGCAGCCAGGAAGGACGCTTGCAGTACTTC.

The chain uses TRBV6-5 and TRBJ2-7; TRBD2 matches 7 bases. Germline trimming cut 2 bases from V and 4 bases from J; bases unmatched to any gene: 8. The CDR3 sequence is 15 residues long. Germline lookup yields CDR1 MNHEY and CDR2 SVGAGI. CDR3 nucleotide sequence: TGTGCCAGCAGTTACCCGGCGGAGCGGGGTTACGAGCAGTACTTC. This sequence encodes CASSYPAERGYEQYF.

The V gene is TRBV19, the J gene TRBJ2-5; 7 bases are a match to TRBD1. The CDR3 totals 13 residues. Looked up from germline, CDR1 is LNHDA and CDR2 is SQIVND (reference sequence). The J segment lost 4 bases and the V segment lost 3 bases, leaving 2 bases of the junction unmatched. This chain's CDR3 is CASSIGQVETQYF. CDR3 nucleotides: TGTGCCAGTAGTATCGGACAGGTAGAGACCCAGTACTTC.

This chain links TRBV29-1 with TRBJ2-3, with D perhaps TRBD2 (7 bases). Germline values: CDR1 SQVTM, CDR2 ANQGSEA. This CDR3 region has 12 residues. Trimming stripped 6 bases from V and 3 bases from J, with 10 bases between. In nucleotides, the CDR3 is TGCAGCGTGGGGGGGGCTACAGATACGCAGTATTTT. It is translated as CSVGGATDTQYF.

This clone is a singleton in its sample. This chain joins TRBV7-9 and TRBJ1-2, with 8 positions matching TRBD1. The CDR3 covers 15 residues. The germline CDR1 and CDR2 sequences are SEHNR and FQNEAQ (reference sequence). Losses at the gene ends were 4 bases for V and 4 bases for J; bases not matched to a gene: 8. The CDR3 DNA sequence: TGTGCCAGCAGCTCACCCTTCAGGGGGCCCTATGGCTACACCTTC. The encoded protein is CASSSPFRGPYGYTF. The whole variable domain, filled in from reference TRBV7-9 and TRBJ1-2, reads DTGVSQNPRHKITKRGQNVTFRCDPISEHNRLYWYRQTLGQGPEFLTYFQNEAQLEKSRLLSDRFSAERPKGSFSTLEIQRTEQGDSAMYLCASSSPFRGPYGYTFGSGTRLTVV.

The rearrangement links TRBV29-1 to TRBJ2-1, with TRBD2 matching 12 bases. Looked up from germline, CDR1 is SQVTM and CDR2 is ANQGSEA. This CDR3 comprises 15 residues. After removal of 0 bases from V and 9 bases from J, the junction contained 6 bases not matched to a gene. The CDR3 loop is CSVEERLAGGSEQFF. In DNA, the CDR3 is TGCAGCGTTGAAGAAAGGCTAGCGGGGGGGAGTGAGCAGTTCTTC.

As regards this clone: The CDR3 ends on some other residue instead of the conserved phenylalanine or tryptophan, so this is likely a read error. No DNA is shown, since the ends of the CDR3 on it are uncertain; the CDR3 is the one TCRdb lists. The chain joins TRBV29-1 to TRBJ2-7; no check of the table's D call, TRBD1, against the DNA was made. The CDR3 is 9 residues long, counting both termini. Germline CDR1 SQVTM, CDR2 ANQGSEA. CDR3 residues: CSVGTPTPP.

The chain is built from TRBV29-1 and TRBJ2-7; no firm D call. V lost 4 bases to trimming and J lost 0 bases, with 7 bases between them. CDR1 and CDR2 from the germline V gene are SQVTM and ANQGSEA. CDR3 size: 12 residues. Here the CDR3 DNA reads TGCAGCGTTGGGGCGGTCTCCTACGAGCAGTACTTC. Translating it yields CSVGAVSYEQYF.

V and J are TRBV30 and TRBJ2-5; tentatively, D is TRBD1 or TRBD2 (5 bases each). Between the trimmed V and J ends, which lost 4 bases and 2 bases, there was a span of 14 bases. The germline V gene has CDR1 GTSNPN and CDR2 SVGIG (reference sequence). The CDR3 has 14 amino acids. CDR3 residues: CAWTPGSGQETQYF. The CDR3 DNA sequence: TGTGCCTGGACACCAGGGAGTGGGCAAGAGACCCAGTACTTC.

CDR3: CATSRTSGQRTNTEAFF. The CDR3 nucleotides are TGTGCCACCAGCAGAACATCGGGACAACGGACCAACACTGAAGCTTTCTTT. The chain couples TRBV15 to TRBJ1-1; perhaps TRBD1 as D (6 bases). This CDR3 spans 17 amino acids. V was shortened by 2 bases and J by 2 bases, with 18 bases between the two germline ends. Per germline, CDR1 LNHNV and CDR2 YYDKDF (reference sequence).

This clone has just a few counts. The V gene is TRBV6-5, the J gene TRBJ1-4; tentatively, D is TRBD1 (6 bases). Germline V gene lookup returns CDR1 MNHEY and CDR2 SVGAGI. The CDR3 has 16 amino acids. The V and J ends lost 0 bases and 8 bases respectively, with 16 bases between them. CDR3 loop: CASSYSGGPGKEKLFF. Here the CDR3 DNA reads TGTGCCAGCAGTTACTCAGGGGGGCCTGGAAAGGAAAAACTGTTTTTT.

The chain has TRBV4-3 and TRBJ2-1; D remains ambiguous. V was clipped by 0 bases and J by 5 bases, with 8 bases between them. CDR1 is LGHNA and CDR2 is YSLEER in the germline V gene. The CDR3 covers 14 residues. DNA for the CDR3: TGCGCCAGCAGCCAAGACAGATTCAACAATGAGCAGTTCTTC. Translation gives CASSQDRFNNEQFF.

The rearrangement links TRBV11-2 to TRBJ2-3, with unresolved D. CDR3 size: 12 residues. Germline lookup yields CDR1 SGHAT and CDR2 FQNNGV. Trimming took off 2 bases at V and 8 bases at J, with 8 bases between the two ends. The CDR3 loop reads CASSLSSSTQYF. CDR3 in DNA: TGTGCCAGCAGCTTATCTTCGAGTACGCAGTATTTT.

This clone was observed once. V is TRBV11-3 and J is TRBJ2-3; 10 bases are shared with TRBD2. CDR1 and CDR2 from the germline V gene are SGHNT and YENEEA. Trimming took 5 bases from V and 2 from J; bases not matched to a gene: 1. The CDR3 runs 14 residues. The CDR3 DNA reads TGTGCCAGCAGCACTAGCGGGGACACAGATACGCAGTATTTT. Amino acid sequence: CASSTSGDTDTQYF.

This chain joins TRBV5-1 and TRBJ2-7; D is uncertain. This CDR3 has 14 amino acids. Germline V gene lookup returns CDR1 SGHRS and CDR2 YFSETQ. V was cut by 0 bases and J by 6 bases, with 13 bases left in between. CDR3 bases: TGCGCCAGCAGCTTGGGTACCACCGGGTCCGAGCAGTACTTC. This sequence encodes CASSLGTTGSEQYF.

This chain connects TRBV7-6 to TRBJ1-3; the D gene is possibly TRBD1 (5 bases). V was trimmed by 6 bases and J by 4 bases, leaving 13 bases between them. The CDR3 is made up of 14 amino acids. Germline assignment: CDR1 SGHVS and CDR2 FNYEAQ. The CDR3 sequence: CASSHSGSGNTIYF. The CDR3 DNA reads TGTGCCAGCAGTCACTCAGGGTCCGGAAACACCATATATTTT.

CDR3 DNA sequence: TGCAGCGGACAGGGGGCTGGTGTGAACACTGAAGCTTTCTTT. Amino acid sequence: CSGQGAGVNTEAFF. The rearrangement uses TRBV29-1 and TRBJ1-1; 10 bases align to TRBD1. V lost 7 bases, J lost 0 bases, and 5 bases stayed unmatched. This CDR3 region has 14 residues. The germline V gene has CDR1 SQVTM and CDR2 ANQGSEA. The variable domain in full, with the rest retrieved from reference TRBV29-1 and TRBJ1-1, is SAVISQKPSRDICQRGTSLTIQCQVDSQVTMMFWYRQQPGQSLTLIATANQGSEATYESGFVIDKFPISRPNLTFSTLTVSNMSPEDSSIYLCSGQGAGVNTEAFFGQGTRLTVV.